Shown below are 27 T cell receptor beta chains from a single sample sequenced in a study of T cells after yellow fever vaccination. TCRdb itself ran the 5' RACE reads through MiXCR, one entry per CDR3 protein. The repertoire holds 200,000 to 300,000 distinct CDR3 sequences, roughly 6.8% seen once, with more than 1% in the top ten. The sample here was CD4+ T cells sorted from PBMCs, taken on the day of the yellow fever booster vaccination. These receptor sequences come from a man aged 30-40 years who received the YFV17D yellow fever vaccine.

At least ten counts were recorded for this clonotype. The rearrangement uses TRBV5-1 and TRBJ2-7; tentative D call: TRBD2 (5 bases). V was pared by 2 bases and J by 3 bases, with 15 bases between. The germline V gene encodes CDR1 SGHRS and CDR2 YFSETQ. This CDR3 comprises 15 residues. This CDR3 is CASSFVAAEGYEQYF. The CDR3 nucleotides read TGCGCCAGCAGCTTCGTTGCGGCCGAGGGCTACGAGCAGTACTTC.

CDR3 nucleotides: TGTGCCAGTAGTATAGTAGGCAGGGGCGGGGGACGGAGTAGCAATCAGCCCCAGCATTTT. Protein product: CASSIVGRGGGRSSNQPQHF. V gene TRBV19 combines with J gene TRBJ1-5; D might be TRBD1 (6 bases). With 1 base removed from V and 0 bases from J, the gap between germline ends came to 22 bases. The CDR3 is 20 residues long. CDR1 LNHDA and CDR2 SQIVND come from the germline V gene (reference sequence).

The chain links TRBV19 to TRBJ2-3, with D possibly matching TRBD2 (5 bases). CDR3 length equals 17 residues. Germline V lookup: CDR1 LNHDA, CDR2 SQIVND (reference sequence). V lost 7 bases and J 5 bases, leaving 25 bases between the germline ends. The CDR3 sequence is CASTSSASLNRGDTQYF. CDR3 in DNA: TGTGCCAGTACTTCTTCAGCGAGTCTAAACCGGGGAGATACGCAGTATTTT.

Concerning this clonotype itself: A read error may produce the germline difference seen at one junction end. This chain connects TRBV5-6 to TRBJ1-1, with D possibly TRBD1 on 6 matching bases. The CDR3 extends over 14 amino acids. Germline loops: CDR1 SGHDT, CDR2 YYEEEE. CDR3 DNA: TGTGCCAGCAGATTGGGACAAATGAACACTGAAGCTTTCTTT. Translation gives CASRLGQMNTEAFF. Looking up the rest from reference TRBV5-6 and TRBJ1-1 gives the full variable domain: DAGVTQSPTHLIKTRGQQVTLRCSPKSGHDTVSWYQQALGQGPQFIFQYYEEEERQRGNFPDRFSGHQFPNYSSELNVNALLLGDSALYLCASRLGQMNTEAFFGQGTRLTVV.

This clonotype was seen many times. The chain links TRBV11-2 to TRBJ2-3; D gene unclear. Germline V lookup: CDR1 SGHAT, CDR2 FQNNGV. With 6 bases removed from V and 7 bases from J, the gap between germline ends came to 8 bases. The CDR3 length is 11 residues. CDR3 DNA: TGTGCCAGCAGGAACGTTTATACGCAGTATTTT. Amino acids: CASRNVYTQYF.

CDR3 bases: TGTGCCAGCAGCCAACCGGAGCGTAACGAGCAGTACTTC. Encoded protein: CASSQPERNEQYF. The chain has TRBV7-2 and TRBJ2-7; D is unclear. This CDR3 region has 13 residues. The V end was cut by 5 bases, the J end by 5 bases, with 13 bases between. Germline V gene data show CDR1 as SGHTA and CDR2 as FQGNSA.

This clonotype was recorded many times. The chain carries TRBV10-3 and TRBJ1-1, with D possibly matching TRBD1 (6 bases). The germline gives CDR1 ENHRY, CDR2 SYGVKD. V shed 6 bases and J shed 4 bases, with 15 bases lying between them. The length of the CDR3 is 14 residues. The CDR3 sequence is CAIREGGSGTEAFF. Here the CDR3 DNA reads TGTGCCATCAGGGAGGGGGGAAGCGGCACTGAAGCTTTCTTT.

This clonotype was observed a handful of times. CDR3 in DNA: TGTGCCAGCAGCGTAGGGCTAGCGGGAGGCAATGAGCAGTTCTTC. This sequence encodes CASSVGLAGGNEQFF. This chain connects TRBV9 to TRBJ2-1; 11 bases align to TRBD2. CDR3 length equals 15 residues. The trim removed 0 bases at V and 6 bases at J, leaving 2 bases unmatched. The germline V gene encodes CDR1 SGDLS and CDR2 YYNGEE.

The chain links TRBV18 to TRBJ1-4, with D possibly TRBD1 on 6 matching bases. The CDR3 totals 14 residues. The ends were cut back, 3 bases at V and 10 bases at J, with 15 bases in the middle. CDR1 and CDR2 (germline): KGHSH, LQKENI. CDR3 amino acids: CASSPLTGIRKLFF. The CDR3 nucleotides are TGTGCCAGCTCACCCCTAACAGGGATCCGAAAACTGTTTTTT.

This clonotype was counted only a few times. The chain couples TRBV18 to TRBJ2-3, with 13 bases aligning to TRBD2. The germline V gene has CDR1 KGHSH and CDR2 LQKENI. The CDR3 has 15 amino acids. Losses at the gene ends were 8 bases for V and 4 bases for J; bases not matched to a gene: 6. In DNA form, the CDR3 reads TGTGCCAGCGAAGGACTAGCGGGAGTTGCAGATACGCAGTATTTT. Translating gives CASEGLAGVADTQYF.

This clonotype was counted a few times. In DNA, the CDR3 is TGCAGTGCTAGGTCAGGGAGCCAAGAGACCCAGTACTTC. Amino acids: CSARSGSQETQYF. This rearrangement joins TRBV20-1 to TRBJ2-5, with D perhaps TRBD1 or TRBD2 (5 bases each). The germline V and J ends were trimmed by 3 bases and 1 base, with 9 bases remaining between them. Germline V gene data show CDR1 as DFQATT and CDR2 as SNEGSKA (reference sequence). This CDR3 spans 13 amino acids.

In its sample, this clonotype was seen many times. This chain uses TRBV7-9 with TRBJ2-1; D uncertain. The ends were cut back, 5 bases at V and 8 bases at J, with 10 bases in the middle. The V gene's germline CDR1 is SEHNR and CDR2 FQNEAQ (reference sequence). The CDR3 runs 12 residues. The CDR3 DNA reads TGTGCCAGCAGCCTGTCAACGTATGAGCAGTTCTTC. It is translated as CASSLSTYEQFF.

This chain links TRBV6-5 with TRBJ2-2; TRBD2 matches 7 bases. V trimming: 0 bases; J trimming: 8 bases; junction bases outside the gene matches: 18. Germline CDR1 reads MNHEY; CDR2 reads SVGAGI. There are 19 residues in the CDR3. The CDR3 bases are TGTGCCAGCAGTTACTCGATTCCGGGACTAACGTCATATAAAGGGGAGCTGTTTTTT. Translation: CASSYSIPGLTSYKGELFF.

The chain employs TRBV20-1 and TRBJ2-1; 12 bases map to TRBD2. This CDR3 comprises 16 residues. The V segment lost 0 bases and the J segment 8 bases; nucleotides outside the gene matches: 8. Germline V lookup: CDR1 DFQATT, CDR2 SNEGSKA (reference sequence). DNA of the CDR3: TGCAGTGCTAGAGAAAGGAGGACTAGCGGGAAACATGAGCAGTTCTTC. This codes for CSARERRTSGKHEQFF.

V and J are TRBV15 and TRBJ2-1, with D perhaps TRBD1 (5 bases). The CDR3 extends over 14 amino acids. The V and J ends lost 4 bases and 7 bases respectively, with 14 bases between them. Germline CDR1 and CDR2: LNHNV and YYDKDF (reference sequence). The CDR3 loop is CATSMGLPRNEQFF. The DNA for the CDR3 is TGTGCCACCAGCATGGGGCTCCCTAGGAATGAGCAGTTCTTC. Using reference TRBV15 and TRBJ2-1 for the parts outside the CDR3, the full variable domain is DAMVIQNPRYQVTQFGKPVTLSCSQTLNHNVMYWYQQKSSQAPKLLFHYYDKDFNNEADTPDNFQSRRPNTSFCFLDIRSPGLGDTAMYLCATSMGLPRNEQFFGPGTRLTVL.

This clonotype was counted only a few times. The V gene is TRBV12-3 or TRBV12-4, the J gene TRBJ1-6, with unresolved D. V was clipped by 8 bases and J by 2 bases, with 10 bases between them. This CDR3 has 14 amino acids. This chain's CDR3 is CASHKGTYNSPLHF. The CDR3 DNA is TGTGCCAGCCATAAAGGGACCTATAATTCACCCCTCCACTTT.

This clonotype was counted only a few times. This chain uses TRBV7-2 with TRBJ2-7; possibly TRBD2 for D (5 bases). The CDR3 sequence is 13 residues long. V was shortened by 4 bases and J by 2 bases, with 9 bases between the two germline ends. Germline V gene sequence: CDR1 SGHTA, CDR2 FQGNSA. CDR3 sequence reads: CASSSGLAYEQYF. Written as DNA, the CDR3 is TGTGCCAGCAGCTCCGGACTCGCCTACGAGCAGTACTTC.

A few counts support this clonotype. This chain links TRBV6-5 with TRBJ1-3; no definite D call. The CDR3 runs to 15 residues. V dropped 2 bases and J dropped 1 base, with 9 bases sitting between them. Germline assignment: CDR1 MNHEY and CDR2 SVGAGI. The CDR3 loop is CASSYLQGSGNTIYF. Written as DNA, the CDR3 is TGTGCCAGCAGTTACCTACAAGGATCTGGAAACACCATATATTTT.

This clonotype was counted many times. The genes are TRBV5-1 and TRBJ2-1, with 7 bases aligning to TRBD2. Germline loops: CDR1 SGHRS, CDR2 YFSETQ. This CDR3 is 13 amino acids long. V lost 10 bases to trimming and J lost 5 bases; unmatched junction nucleotides: 9. The CDR3 here is CASGRGTNNEQFF. The CDR3 nucleotides read TGCGCCTCGGGGAGGGGTACCAACAATGAGCAGTTCTTC.

This clonotype has ten or more counts. The rearrangement links TRBV28 to TRBJ2-1, with D uncertain. The CDR3 contains 11 residues. Trimming took off 5 bases at V and 9 bases at J, with 8 bases between the two ends. Germline assignment: CDR1 MDHEN and CDR2 SYDVKM. CDR3 nucleotides: TGTGCCAGCAGTGGATACTTTGAGCAGTTCTTC. This encodes CASSGYFEQFF. Filled out from reference TRBV28 and TRBJ2-1, the complete variable domain reads DVKVTQSSRYLVKRTGEKVFLECVQDMDHENMFWYRQDPGLGLRLIYFSYDVKMKEKGDIPEGYSVSREKKERFSLILESASTNQTSMYLCASSGYFEQFFGPGTRLTVL.

This clonotype was recorded at least ten times. The V call is TRBV30, the J call TRBJ1-5; D gene unclear. Trimming pared 0 bases from V and 14 bases from J, leaving 17 bases between. This CDR3 has 13 residues. Germline CDR1 is GTSNPN and CDR2 is SVGIG (reference sequence). CDR3 DNA sequence: TGTGCCTGGAGTGTCCCCGGTCCTGCACCCAAGCATTTT. It translates to CAWSVPGPAPKHF. Using reference TRBV30 and TRBJ1-5 for the parts outside the CDR3, the full variable domain is SQTIHQWPATLVQPVGSPLSLECTVEGTSNPNLYWYRQAAGRGLQLLFYSVGIGQISSEVPQNLSASRPQDRQFILSSKKLLLSDSGFYLCAWSVPGPAPKHFGDGTRLSIL.

This clonotype was recorded a few times. The rearrangement links TRBV7-2 to TRBJ2-3; TRBD1 matches 9 bases. In germline, CDR1 is SGHTA, CDR2 FQGNSA. The ends lost 3 bases at V and 3 bases at J; junction bases unmatched: 4. The CDR3 covers 15 residues. DNA for the CDR3: TGTGCCAGCAGCTTCCAGACAGGGGGAACAGATACGCAGTATTTT. It is translated as CASSFQTGGTDTQYF.

This clonotype turned up a few times. This rearrangement joins TRBV12-3 or TRBV12-4 to TRBJ2-1; a possible D gene is TRBD2 (6 bases). V shed 6 bases and J shed 9 bases, with 21 bases lying between them. The CDR3 totals 15 residues. The CDR3 protein is CASRPRATSWAEQFF. The CDR3 region has the DNA TGTGCCAGCAGACCTCGAGCGACTAGTTGGGCTGAGCAGTTCTTC.

This clonotype has at least ten counts. V usage is TRBV28 and J usage is TRBJ2-1, with unresolved D. The ends were cut back, 6 bases at V and 9 bases at J, with 6 bases in the middle. CDR3 length: 10 residues. Germline V gives CDR1 MDHEN, CDR2 SYDVKM. The CDR3: CASRRSEQFF. CDR3 nucleotides: TGTGCCAGCAGGCGAAGTGAGCAGTTCTTC.

This clonotype appeared a few times. This rearrangement joins TRBV19 to TRBJ1-5; 10 nucleotides line up with TRBD1. The CDR3 runs to 14 residues. The ends lost 7 bases at V and 3 bases at J; junction bases unmatched: 3. Germline-derived CDR1 and CDR2 are LNHDA and SQIVND (reference sequence). The CDR3 spells CASTGTGDNQPQHF. The CDR3 DNA is TGTGCCAGTACCGGGACAGGGGACAATCAGCCCCAGCATTTT.

V usage is TRBV4-1 and J usage is TRBJ1-5; a weak D match, TRBD1 (5 bases). The length of the CDR3 is 16 residues. Germline lookup yields CDR1 MGHRA and CDR2 YSYEKL. V shed 1 base and J shed 1 base, with 11 bases lying between them. The CDR3 loop reads CASSQGTFLSNQPQHF. CDR3 DNA: TGCGCCAGCAGCCAAGGGACATTCCTGAGCAATCAGCCCCAGCATTTT.

This chain links TRBV5-1 with TRBJ2-1; D not certain. The CDR3 is 16 residues long. Germline CDR1 reads SGHRS; CDR2 reads YFSETQ. V dropped 1 base and J dropped 2 bases, with 13 bases sitting between them. CDR3 sequence (DNA): TGCGCCAGCAGCTTGACCGCGTCTTCCCCCTACAATGAGCAGTTCTTC. Residues: CASSLTASSPYNEQFF.